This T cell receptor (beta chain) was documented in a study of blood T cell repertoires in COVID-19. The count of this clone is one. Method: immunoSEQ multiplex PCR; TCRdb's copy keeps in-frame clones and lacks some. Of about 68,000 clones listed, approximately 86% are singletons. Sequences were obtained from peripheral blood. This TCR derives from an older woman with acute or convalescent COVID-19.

The CDR3 bases are TGTGCCAGCAGCCAGACTTTATATGGCTACACCTTC. This codes for CASSQTLYGYTF. This sequence joins TRBV3-1 (or the pseudogene TRBV3-2) and TRBJ1-2; unclear D gene. Germline loops: CDR1 LGHDT, CDR2 YNNKEL (reference sequence). Trimming pared 3 bases from V and 5 bases from J, leaving 7 bases between. The CDR3 contains 12 residues.